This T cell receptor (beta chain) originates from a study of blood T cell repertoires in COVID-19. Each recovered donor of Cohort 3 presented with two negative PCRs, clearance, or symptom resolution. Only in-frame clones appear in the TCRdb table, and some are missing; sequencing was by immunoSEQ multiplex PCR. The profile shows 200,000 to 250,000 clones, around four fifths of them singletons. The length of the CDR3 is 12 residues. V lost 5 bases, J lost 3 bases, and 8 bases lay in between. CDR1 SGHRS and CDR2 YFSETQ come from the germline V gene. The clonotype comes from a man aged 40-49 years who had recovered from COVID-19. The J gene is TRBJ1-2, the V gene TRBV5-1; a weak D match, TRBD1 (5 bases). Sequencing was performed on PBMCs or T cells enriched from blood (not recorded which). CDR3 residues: CASRAGDYGYTF. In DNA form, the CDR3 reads TGCGCCAGCAGGGCGGGGGACTATGGCTACACCTTC.